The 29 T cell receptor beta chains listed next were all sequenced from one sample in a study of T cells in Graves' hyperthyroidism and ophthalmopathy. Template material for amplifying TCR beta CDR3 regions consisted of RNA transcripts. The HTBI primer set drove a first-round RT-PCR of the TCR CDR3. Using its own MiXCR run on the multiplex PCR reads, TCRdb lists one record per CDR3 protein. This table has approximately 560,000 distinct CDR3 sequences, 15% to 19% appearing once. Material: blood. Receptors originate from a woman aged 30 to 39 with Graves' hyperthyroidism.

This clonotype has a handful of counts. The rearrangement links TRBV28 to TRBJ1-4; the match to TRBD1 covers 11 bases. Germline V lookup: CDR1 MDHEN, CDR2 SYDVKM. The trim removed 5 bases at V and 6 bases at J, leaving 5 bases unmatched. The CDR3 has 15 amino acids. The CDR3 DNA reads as TGTGCCAGCAGTCCCCGGACAGGGGGCGATGAAAAACTGTTTTTT. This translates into CASSPRTGGDEKLFF. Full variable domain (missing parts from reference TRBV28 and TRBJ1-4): DVKVTQSSRYLVKRTGEKVFLECVQDMDHENMFWYRQDPGLGLRLIYFSYDVKMKEKGDIPEGYSVSREKKERFSLILESASTNQTSMYLCASSPRTGGDEKLFFGSGTQLSVL.

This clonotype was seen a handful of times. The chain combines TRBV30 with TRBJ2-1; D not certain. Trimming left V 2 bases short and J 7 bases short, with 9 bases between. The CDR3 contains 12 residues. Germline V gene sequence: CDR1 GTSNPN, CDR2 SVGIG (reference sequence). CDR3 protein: CAWSTPSNEQFF. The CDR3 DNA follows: TGTGCCTGGAGTACCCCTTCGAATGAGCAGTTCTTC.

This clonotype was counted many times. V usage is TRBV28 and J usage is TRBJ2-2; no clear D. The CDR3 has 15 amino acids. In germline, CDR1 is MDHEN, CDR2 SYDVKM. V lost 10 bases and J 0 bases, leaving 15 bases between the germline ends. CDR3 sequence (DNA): TGTGCCACAGCACGTGGCGGAGCGAACACCGGGGAGCTGTTTTTT. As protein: CATARGGANTGELFF.

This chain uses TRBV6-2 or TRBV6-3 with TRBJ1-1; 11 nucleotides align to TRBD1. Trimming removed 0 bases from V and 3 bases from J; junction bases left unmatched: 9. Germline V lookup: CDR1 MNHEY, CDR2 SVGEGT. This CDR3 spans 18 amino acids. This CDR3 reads CASSYSTRTGGLDTEAFF. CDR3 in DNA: TGTGCCAGCAGTTACTCGACCCGGACAGGGGGCTTGGACACTGAAGCTTTCTTT.

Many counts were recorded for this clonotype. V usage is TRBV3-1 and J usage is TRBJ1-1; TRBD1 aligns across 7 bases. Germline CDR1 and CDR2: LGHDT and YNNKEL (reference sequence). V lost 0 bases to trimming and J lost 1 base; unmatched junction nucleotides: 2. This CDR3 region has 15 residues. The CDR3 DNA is TGTGCCAGCAGCCAAGATCGGGACAGGAACACTGAAGCTTTCTTT. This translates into CASSQDRDRNTEAFF. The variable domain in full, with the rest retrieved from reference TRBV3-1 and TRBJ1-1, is DTAVSQTPKYLVTQMGNDKSIKCEQNLGHDTMYWYKQDSKKFLKIMFSYNNKELIINETVPNRFSPKSPDKAHLNLHINSLELGDSAVYFCASSQDRDRNTEAFFGQGTRLTVV.

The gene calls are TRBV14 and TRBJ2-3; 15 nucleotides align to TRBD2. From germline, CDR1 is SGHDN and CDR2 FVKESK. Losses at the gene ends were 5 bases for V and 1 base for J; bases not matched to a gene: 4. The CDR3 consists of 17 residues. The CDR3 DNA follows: TGTGCCAGCAGCATCCGGACTAGCGGGAGGGGCACAGATACGCAGTATTTT. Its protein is CASSIRTSGRGTDTQYF.

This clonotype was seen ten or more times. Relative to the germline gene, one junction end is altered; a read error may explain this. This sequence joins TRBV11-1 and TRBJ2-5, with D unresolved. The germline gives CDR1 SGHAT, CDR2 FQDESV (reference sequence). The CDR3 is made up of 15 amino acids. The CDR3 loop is CASSLAGILQETQYF. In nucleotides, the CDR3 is TGTGCCAGCAGTTTAGCTGGGATCCTCCAAGAGACCCAGTACTTC.

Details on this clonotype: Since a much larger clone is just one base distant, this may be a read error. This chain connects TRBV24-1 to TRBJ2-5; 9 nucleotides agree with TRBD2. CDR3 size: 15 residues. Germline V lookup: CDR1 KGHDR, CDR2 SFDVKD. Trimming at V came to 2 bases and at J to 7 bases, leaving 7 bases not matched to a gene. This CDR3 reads CATSDSNSGRGTQYF. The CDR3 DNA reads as TGTGCCACCAGTGATTCCAATAGCGGGAGAGGGACCCAGTACTTC.

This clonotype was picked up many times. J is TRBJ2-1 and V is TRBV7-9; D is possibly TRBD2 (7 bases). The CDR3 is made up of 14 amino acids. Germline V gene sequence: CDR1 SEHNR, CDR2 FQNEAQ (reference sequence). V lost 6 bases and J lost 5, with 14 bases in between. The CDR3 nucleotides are TGTGCCAGCAGAGGGGGGGGAGTACACAATGAGCAGTTCTTC. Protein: CASRGGGVHNEQFF.

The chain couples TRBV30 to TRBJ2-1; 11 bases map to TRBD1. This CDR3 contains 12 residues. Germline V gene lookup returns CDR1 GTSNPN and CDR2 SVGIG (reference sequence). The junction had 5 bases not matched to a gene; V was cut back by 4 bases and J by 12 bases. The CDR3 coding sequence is TGTGCCTGGAATCCGGGGACAGGGGGGCAGTTCTTC. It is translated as CAWNPGTGGQFF.

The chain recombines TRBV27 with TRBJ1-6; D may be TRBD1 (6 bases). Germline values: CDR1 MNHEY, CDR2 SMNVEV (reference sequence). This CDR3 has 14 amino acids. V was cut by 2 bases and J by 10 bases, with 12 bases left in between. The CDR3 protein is CASSLNRGASPLHF. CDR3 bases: TGTGCCAGCAGTTTAAATCGGGGGGCCTCACCCCTCCACTTT.

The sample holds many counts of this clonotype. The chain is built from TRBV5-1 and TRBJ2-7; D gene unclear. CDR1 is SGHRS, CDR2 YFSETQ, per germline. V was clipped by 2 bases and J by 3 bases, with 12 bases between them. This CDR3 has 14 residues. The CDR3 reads CASSFEAIYYEQYF. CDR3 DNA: TGCGCCAGCAGCTTTGAGGCGATCTACTACGAGCAGTACTTC.

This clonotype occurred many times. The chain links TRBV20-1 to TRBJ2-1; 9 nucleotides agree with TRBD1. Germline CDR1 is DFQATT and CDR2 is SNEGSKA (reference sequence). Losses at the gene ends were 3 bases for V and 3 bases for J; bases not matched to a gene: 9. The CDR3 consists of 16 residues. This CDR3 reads CSASSPDRGGYNEQFF. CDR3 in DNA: TGCAGTGCTAGTTCCCCGGACAGGGGCGGCTACAATGAGCAGTTCTTC.

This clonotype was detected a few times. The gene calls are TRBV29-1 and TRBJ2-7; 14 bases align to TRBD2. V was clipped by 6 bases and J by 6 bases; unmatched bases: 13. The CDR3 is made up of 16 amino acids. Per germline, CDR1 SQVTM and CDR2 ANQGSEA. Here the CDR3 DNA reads TGCAGCGTCCTCGGGACTAGCGGGAGCGTCGGGTCCGAGCAGTACTTC. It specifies CSVLGTSGSVGSEQYF.

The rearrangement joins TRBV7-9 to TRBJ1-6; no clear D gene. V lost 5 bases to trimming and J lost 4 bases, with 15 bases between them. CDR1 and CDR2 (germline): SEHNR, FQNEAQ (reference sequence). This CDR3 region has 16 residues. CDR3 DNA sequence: TGTGCCAGCAGCCCTGGAGGTTATGCTTATAATTCACCCCTCCACTTT. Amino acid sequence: CASSPGGYAYNSPLHF.

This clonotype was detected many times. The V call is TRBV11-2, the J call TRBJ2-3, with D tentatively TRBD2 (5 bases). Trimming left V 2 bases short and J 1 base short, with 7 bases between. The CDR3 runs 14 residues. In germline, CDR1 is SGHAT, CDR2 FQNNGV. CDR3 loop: CASSLFGGTDTQYF. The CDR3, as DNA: TGTGCCAGCAGCTTATTCGGGGGCACAGATACGCAGTATTTT. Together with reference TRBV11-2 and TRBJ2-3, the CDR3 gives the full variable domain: EAGVAQSPRYKIIEKRQSVAFWCNPISGHATLYWYQQILGQGPKLLIQFQNNGVVDDSQLPKDRFSAERLKGVDSTLKIQPAKLEDSAVYLCASSLFGGTDTQYFGPGTRLTVL.

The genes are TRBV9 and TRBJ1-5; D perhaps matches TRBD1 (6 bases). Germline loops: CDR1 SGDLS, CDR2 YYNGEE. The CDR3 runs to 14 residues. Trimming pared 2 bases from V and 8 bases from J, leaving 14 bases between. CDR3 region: CASSVEGGSEPQHF. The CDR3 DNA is TGTGCCAGCAGCGTCGAGGGGGGGTCCGAGCCCCAGCATTTT.

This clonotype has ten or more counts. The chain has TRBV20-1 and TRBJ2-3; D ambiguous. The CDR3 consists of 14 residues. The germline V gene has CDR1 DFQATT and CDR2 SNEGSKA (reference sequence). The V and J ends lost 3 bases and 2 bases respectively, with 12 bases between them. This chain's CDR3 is CSARGWGNTDTQYF. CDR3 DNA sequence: TGCAGTGCTAGGGGCTGGGGTAACACAGATACGCAGTATTTT.

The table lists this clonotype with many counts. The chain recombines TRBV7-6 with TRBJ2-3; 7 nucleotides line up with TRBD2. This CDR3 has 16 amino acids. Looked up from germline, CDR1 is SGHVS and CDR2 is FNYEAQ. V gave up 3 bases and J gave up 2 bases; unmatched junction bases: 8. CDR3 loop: CASSFRLAAFTDTQYF. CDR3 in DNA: TGTGCCAGCAGCTTTAGACTAGCAGCCTTCACAGATACGCAGTATTTT. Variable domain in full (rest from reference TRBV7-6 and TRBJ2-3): GAGVSQSPRYKVTKRGQDVALRCDPISGHVSLYWYRQALGQGPEFLTYFNYEAQQDKSGLPNDRFSAERPEGSISTLTIQRTEQRDSAMYRCASSFRLAAFTDTQYFGPGTRLTVL.

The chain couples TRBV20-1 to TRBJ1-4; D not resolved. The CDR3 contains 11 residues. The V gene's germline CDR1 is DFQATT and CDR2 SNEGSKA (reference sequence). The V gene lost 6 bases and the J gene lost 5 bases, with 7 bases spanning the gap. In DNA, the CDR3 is TGCAGTGCCATTGGAAATGAAAAACTGTTTTTT. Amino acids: CSAIGNEKLFF.

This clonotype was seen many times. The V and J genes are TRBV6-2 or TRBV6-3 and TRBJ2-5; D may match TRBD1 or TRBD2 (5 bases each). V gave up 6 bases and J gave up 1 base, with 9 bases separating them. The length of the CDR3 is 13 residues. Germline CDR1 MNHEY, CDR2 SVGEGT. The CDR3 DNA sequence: TGTGCCAGCAGGGGACCGATCCAAGAGACCCAGTACTTC. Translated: CASRGPIQETQYF.

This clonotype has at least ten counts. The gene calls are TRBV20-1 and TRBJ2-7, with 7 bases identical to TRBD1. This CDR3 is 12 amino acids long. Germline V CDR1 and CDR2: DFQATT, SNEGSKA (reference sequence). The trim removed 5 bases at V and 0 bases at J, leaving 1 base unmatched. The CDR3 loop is CSAQGDSYEQYF. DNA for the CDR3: TGCAGTGCTCAGGGGGACTCCTACGAGCAGTACTTC.

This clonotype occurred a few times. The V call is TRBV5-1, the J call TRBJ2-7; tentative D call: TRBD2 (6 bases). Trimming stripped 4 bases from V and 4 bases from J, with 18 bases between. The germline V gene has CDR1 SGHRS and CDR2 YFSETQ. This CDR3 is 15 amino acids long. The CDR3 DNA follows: TGCGCCAGCAGCCTGGGCGGGACGTTAGTTTACGAGCAGTACTTC. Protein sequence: CASSLGGTLVYEQYF.

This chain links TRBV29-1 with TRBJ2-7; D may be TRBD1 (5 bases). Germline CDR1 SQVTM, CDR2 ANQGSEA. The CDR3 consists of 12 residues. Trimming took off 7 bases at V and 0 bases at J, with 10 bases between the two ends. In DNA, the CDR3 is TGCAGCGCTGTGACAGTCTCCTACGAGCAGTACTTC. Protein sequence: CSAVTVSYEQYF.

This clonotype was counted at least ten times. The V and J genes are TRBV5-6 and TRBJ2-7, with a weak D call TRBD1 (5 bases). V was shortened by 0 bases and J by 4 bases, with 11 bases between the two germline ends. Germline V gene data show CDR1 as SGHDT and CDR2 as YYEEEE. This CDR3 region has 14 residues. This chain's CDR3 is CASSLGTWDYEQYF. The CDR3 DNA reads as TGTGCCAGCAGCTTGGGGACATGGGATTACGAGCAGTACTTC.

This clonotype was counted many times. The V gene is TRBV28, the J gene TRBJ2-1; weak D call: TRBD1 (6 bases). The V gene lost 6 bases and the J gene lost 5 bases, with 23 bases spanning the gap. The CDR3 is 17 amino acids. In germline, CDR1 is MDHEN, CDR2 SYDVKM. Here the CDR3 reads CASRPTSPLTGNNEQFF. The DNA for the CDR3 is TGTGCCAGCAGACCCACCTCTCCCCTAACAGGGAACAATGAGCAGTTCTTC.

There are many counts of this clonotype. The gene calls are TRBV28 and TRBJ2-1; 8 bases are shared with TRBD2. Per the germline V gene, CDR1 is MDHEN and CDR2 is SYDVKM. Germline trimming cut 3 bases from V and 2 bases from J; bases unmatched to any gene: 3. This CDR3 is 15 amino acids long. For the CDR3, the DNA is TGTGCCAGCAGTTTTCGGGGGGGGACCTACAATGAGCAGTTCTTC. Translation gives CASSFRGGTYNEQFF. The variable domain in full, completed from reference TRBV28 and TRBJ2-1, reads DVKVTQSSRYLVKRTGEKVFLECVQDMDHENMFWYRQDPGLGLRLIYFSYDVKMKEKGDIPEGYSVSREKKERFSLILESASTNQTSMYLCASSFRGGTYNEQFFGPGTRLTVL.

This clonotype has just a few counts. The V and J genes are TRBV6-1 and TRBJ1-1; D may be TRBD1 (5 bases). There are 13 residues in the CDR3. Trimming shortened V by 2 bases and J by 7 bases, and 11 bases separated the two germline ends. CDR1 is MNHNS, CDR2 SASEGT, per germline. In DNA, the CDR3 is TGTGCCAGCAGTGAACTGGGGACGTTTGAAGCTTTCTTT. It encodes CASSELGTFEAFF.

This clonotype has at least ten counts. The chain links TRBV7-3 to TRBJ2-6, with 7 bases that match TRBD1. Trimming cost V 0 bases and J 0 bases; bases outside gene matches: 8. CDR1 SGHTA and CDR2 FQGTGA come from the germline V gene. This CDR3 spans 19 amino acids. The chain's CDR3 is CASSLTAGTDSSGANVLTF. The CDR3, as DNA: TGTGCCAGCAGCTTAACGGCCGGGACAGACTCCTCTGGGGCCAACGTCCTGACTTTC. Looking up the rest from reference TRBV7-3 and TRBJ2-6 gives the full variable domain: GAGVSQTPSNKVTEKGKYVELRCDPISGHTALYWYRQSLGQGPEFLIYFQGTGAADDSGLPNDRFFAVRPEGSVSTLKIQRTERGDSAVYLCASSLTAGTDSSGANVLTFGAGSRLTVL.